Listed below are T cell receptor beta chains from one sample, sequenced in a study of vaccination effects on CD4 cells after COVID-19. This table comes from immunoSEQ multiplex PCR, and its TCRdb copy is limited to in-frame clones, with some not included. The table lists around 60,000 clones, 70% to 80% of them singletons. No antigen has been identified for these receptors. This specimen consisted of CD4+ T cells from PBMCs cultured with HCoV-NL63 spike peptides, obtained before COVID-19 vaccination. The receptors derive from a human donor who received a COVID-19 vaccine. CDR3s include the opening cysteine and the closing phenylalanine or tryptophan.

V	J	CDR3
TRBV9	TRBJ2-1	CASSVLSTSSYNEQFF
TRBV24-1	TRBJ2-2	CATSDLNRGSTGELFF
TRBV9	TRBJ2-1	CASSALPGTSGHNEQFF
TRBV24-1	TRBJ2-3	CATRGAGEGHTQYF
TRBV30	TRBJ1-5	CAWSRSFSEPQHF
TRBV2	TRBJ2-5	CASSERWGGDQYF
TRBV6-6	TRBJ1-5	CASSYSQDLNQPQHF
TRBV13	TRBJ2-1	CASSLLLGTPGEFF
TRBV6-5	TRBJ1-3	CASRAPGQRNTIYF
TRBV2	TRBJ1-1	CASNNQGMGTEAFF
TRBV20-1	TRBJ1-2	CSARTGYGYTF
TRBV5-4	TRBJ2-5	CASSAGTSGGTETQYF
TRBV5-1	TRBJ2-1	CASSLGSYNEQFF
TRBV18	TRBJ1-2	CASSLRTGHYGYTF
TRBV27	TRBJ2-1	CASSSGGRGNEQFF
TRBV2	TRBJ2-6	CASIIDFATGANVLTF
TRBV3-1/TRBV3-2	TRBJ2-1	CASSQVANEQFF
TRBV5-1	TRBJ2-5	CASSLKRRGGERETQYF
TRBV27	TRBJ2-3	CASSFPPGSTDTQYF
TRBV6-5	TRBJ2-1	CASSYHTSGGGNEQFF
TRBV3-1/TRBV3-2	TRBJ2-3	CASSPAGGTDTQYF
TRBV28	TRBJ1-1	CASSFFRTEAFF